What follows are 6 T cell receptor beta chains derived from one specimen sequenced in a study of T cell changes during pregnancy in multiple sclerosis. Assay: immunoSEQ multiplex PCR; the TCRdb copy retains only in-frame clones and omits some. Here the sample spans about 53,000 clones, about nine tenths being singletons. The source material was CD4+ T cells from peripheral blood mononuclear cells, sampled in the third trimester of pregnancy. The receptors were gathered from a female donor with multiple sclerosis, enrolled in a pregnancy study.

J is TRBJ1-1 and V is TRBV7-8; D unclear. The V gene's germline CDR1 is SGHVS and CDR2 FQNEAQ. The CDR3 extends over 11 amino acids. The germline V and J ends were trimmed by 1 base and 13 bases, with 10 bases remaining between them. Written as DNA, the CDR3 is TGTGCCAGCAGCTTAGACGGGGTGGGTTTCTTT. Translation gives CASSLDGVGFF. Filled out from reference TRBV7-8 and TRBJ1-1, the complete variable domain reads GAGVSQSPRYKVAKRGQDVALRCDPISGHVSLFWYQQALGQGPEFLTYFQNEAQLDKSGLPSDRFFAERPEGSVSTLKIQRTQQEDSAVYLCASSLDGVGFFGQGTRLTVV.

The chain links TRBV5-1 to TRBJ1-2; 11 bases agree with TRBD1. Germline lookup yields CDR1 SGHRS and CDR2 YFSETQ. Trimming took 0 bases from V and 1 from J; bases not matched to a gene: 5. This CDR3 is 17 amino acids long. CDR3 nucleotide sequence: TGCGCCAGCAGCTTGGCGATGGGACAGGGGGTTAACTATGGCTACACCTTC. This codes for CASSLAMGQGVNYGYTF.

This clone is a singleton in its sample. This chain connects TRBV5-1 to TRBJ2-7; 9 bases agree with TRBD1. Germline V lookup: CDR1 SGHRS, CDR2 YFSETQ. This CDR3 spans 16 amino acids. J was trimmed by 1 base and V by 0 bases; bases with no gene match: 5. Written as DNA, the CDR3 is TGCGCCAGCAGCTTGGTTCCCGGACAGGGGTCCTACGAGCAGTACTTC. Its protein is CASSLVPGQGSYEQYF.

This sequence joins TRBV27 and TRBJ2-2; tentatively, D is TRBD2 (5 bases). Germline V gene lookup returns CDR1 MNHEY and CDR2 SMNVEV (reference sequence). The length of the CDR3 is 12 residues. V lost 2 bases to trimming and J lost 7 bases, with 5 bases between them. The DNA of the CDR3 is TGTGCCAGCAGTTTAGGGAGCGGGGAGCTGTTTTTT. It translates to CASSLGSGELFF.

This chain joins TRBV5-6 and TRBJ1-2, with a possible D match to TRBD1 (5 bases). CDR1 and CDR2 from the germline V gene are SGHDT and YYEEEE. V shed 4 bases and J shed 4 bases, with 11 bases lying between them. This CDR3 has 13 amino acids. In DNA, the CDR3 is TGTGCCAGCAGCCGACGACAGACCTATGGCTACACCTTC. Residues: CASSRRQTYGYTF.

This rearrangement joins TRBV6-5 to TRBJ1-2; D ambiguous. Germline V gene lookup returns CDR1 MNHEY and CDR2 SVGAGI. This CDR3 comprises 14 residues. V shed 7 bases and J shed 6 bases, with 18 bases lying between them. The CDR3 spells CASTPLQRGHGYTF. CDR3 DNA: TGTGCCAGCACCCCGTTGCAGAGAGGCCATGGCTACACCTTC.